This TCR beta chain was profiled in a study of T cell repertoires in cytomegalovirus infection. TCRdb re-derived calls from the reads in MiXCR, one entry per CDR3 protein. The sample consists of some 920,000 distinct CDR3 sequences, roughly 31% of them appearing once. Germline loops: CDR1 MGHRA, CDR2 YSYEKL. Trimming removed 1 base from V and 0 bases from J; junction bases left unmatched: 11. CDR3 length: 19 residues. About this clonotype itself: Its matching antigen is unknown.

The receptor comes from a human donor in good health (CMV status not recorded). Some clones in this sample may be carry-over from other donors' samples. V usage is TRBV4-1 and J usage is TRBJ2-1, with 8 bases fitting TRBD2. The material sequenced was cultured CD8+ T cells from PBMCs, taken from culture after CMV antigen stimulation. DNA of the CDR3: TGCGCCAGCAGCCAAGCCGGAACGGGGGGGATAAGCTCCTACAATGAGCAGTTCTTC. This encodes CASSQAGTGGISSYNEQFF.